Reported below is one TCR beta chain. Its specificity is not known. Here immunoSEQ multiplex PCR was the method, and the copy in TCRdb shows in-frame clones only, minus some. Counted here are 70,000 to 90,000 clones, more than 85% occurring once; the ten biggest clones make up more than 1.5%. Surgery cases with the highest brain T cell transcript signatures were chosen for sequencing. At least one anti-epileptic drug was given before surgery. Germline assignment: CDR1 SGDLS and CDR2 YYNGEE. The V and J ends lost 0 bases and 4 bases respectively, with 19 bases between them. This CDR3 is 18 amino acids long. This specimen comes from a study of brain T cells in children with intractable seizures. Findings of the study overall: Only CDR3 sequence similarity suggested viral specificity, without known HCMV serostatus.

Sample: peripheral blood, taken at surgery. The chain joins TRBV9 to TRBJ2-2, with a weak D call TRBD2 (6 bases). This clonotype originated in a boy under three years old with tuberous sclerosis and intractable seizures. CDR3 in amino acids: CASSVGGDGGLGTGELFF. Here the CDR3 DNA reads TGTGCCAGCAGCGTAGGAGGAGACGGGGGATTAGGCACCGGGGAGCTGTTTTTT.